These T cell receptor beta chains were read from a single sample in a study of blood T cell repertoires in COVID-19. Sequencing was performed with immunoSEQ multiplex PCR; in TCRdb, only in-frame clones are kept and a portion is missing. The sample contains more than 95,000 clones, roughly 90% of which appear only once. Material: peripheral blood. Every receptor here comes from a human donor in a cohort sampled during active COVID-19. CDR3s include the opening cysteine and the closing phenylalanine or tryptophan. Each record gives: D gene, J gene, CDR3 length, clone size, V gene, CDR3 DNA, CDR3 protein. The D gene is left open where the match is weak. A clone size is listed for some rows: how often the clone was seen (once, few, many), or a class if it is expanded.

d_gene: TRBD2; j_gene: TRBJ2-2; len: 17; abundance: NA; v_gene: TRBV28; CDR3nt: TGTGCCAGCAGTGTATCCCTAGCGGGAGGGCCAACCGGGGAGCTGTTTTTT; CDR3aa: CASSVSLAGGPTGELFF
d_gene: NA; j_gene: TRBJ2-7; len: 13; abundance: NA; v_gene: TRBV27; CDR3nt: TGTGCCAGCAGTTTCGGGGGGCGCGGCGAGCAGTACTTC; CDR3aa: CASSFGGRGEQYF
d_gene: NA; j_gene: TRBJ2-1; len: 15; abundance: few; v_gene: TRBV2; CDR3nt: TGTGCCAGCAGTGATGGTCAGATTTTGCCCAATGAGCAGTTCTTC; CDR3aa: CASSDGQILPNEQFF
d_gene: TRBD1; j_gene: TRBJ2-2; len: 14; abundance: NA; v_gene: TRBV7-2; CDR3nt: TGTGCCAGTACGACAGGGGTGAACACCGGGGAGCTGTTTTTT; CDR3aa: CASTTGVNTGELFF
d_gene: TRBD2; j_gene: TRBJ2-1; len: 15; abundance: NA; v_gene: TRBV19; CDR3nt: TGTGCCAGTAGTCCTACTAGCGGGGGACTCAATGAGCAGTTCTTC; CDR3aa: CASSPTSGGLNEQFF
d_gene: NA; j_gene: TRBJ2-7; len: 15; abundance: NA; v_gene: TRBV28; CDR3nt: TGTGCCAGCAGTCCTCGACAGGCAAGCTCCTACGAGCAGTACTTC; CDR3aa: CASSPRQASSYEQYF
d_gene: TRBD2; j_gene: TRBJ2-1; len: 17; abundance: NA; v_gene: TRBV4-1; CDR3nt: TGCGCCAGCAGCCAAGGGCGGGGGGGACTCAAATACAATGAGCAGTTCTTC; CDR3aa: CASSQGRGGLKYNEQFF
d_gene: NA; j_gene: TRBJ1-5; len: 12; abundance: NA; v_gene: TRBV6-1; CDR3nt: TGTGCCAGCAGTGAGGAGCGGGTCAACTTTTATTTT; CDR3aa: CASSEERVNFYF
d_gene: TRBD2; j_gene: TRBJ2-1; len: 16; abundance: NA; v_gene: TRBV4-3; CDR3nt: TGCGCCAGCAGCCAGGGTTTTGGACTAGCGGGACTTGAGCAGTTCTTC; CDR3aa: CASSQGFGLAGLEQFF
d_gene: TRBD1; j_gene: TRBJ1-4; len: 15; abundance: NA; v_gene: TRBV6-1; CDR3nt: TGTGCCAGCAGTGAATGGACAGGGGAGAGTGAAAAACTGTTTTTT; CDR3aa: CASSEWTGESEKLFF
d_gene: NA; j_gene: TRBJ1-2; len: 16; abundance: NA; v_gene: TRBV3-1/TRBV3-2; CDR3nt: TGTGCCAGCAGCCAAGTCGGGGAGAGGAGGTTTCTAGGCTACACCTTC; CDR3aa: CASSQVGERRFLGYTF
d_gene: TRBD2; j_gene: TRBJ2-2; len: 18; abundance: once; v_gene: TRBV11-3; CDR3nt: TGTGCCAGCAGCTCGGGGGCACTAGCGGGAGGGCCCTCCGGGGAGCTGTTTTTT; CDR3aa: CASSSGALAGGPSGELFF
d_gene: TRBD2; j_gene: TRBJ2-5; len: 17; abundance: few; v_gene: TRBV5-1; CDR3nt: TGCGCCAGCAGCTTGTCCAGCGGGGGTAGCTCGGGCGAGACCCAGTACTTC; CDR3aa: CASSLSSGGSSGETQYF
d_gene: TRBD2; j_gene: TRBJ2-1; len: 15; abundance: NA; v_gene: TRBV5-6; CDR3nt: TGTGCCAGCGGCGGGTCGGGACTAGTCTACAATGAGCAGTTCTTC; CDR3aa: CASGGSGLVYNEQFF
d_gene: NA; j_gene: TRBJ2-5; len: 14; abundance: NA; v_gene: TRBV28; CDR3nt: TGTGCCAGTAGCGACAGGAGGTACCAAGAGACCCAGTACTTC; CDR3aa: CASSDRRYQETQYF
d_gene: NA; j_gene: TRBJ1-5; len: 17; abundance: NA; v_gene: TRBV19; CDR3nt: TGTGCCAGAAAAAAAAGACAGGTTGGGTTAAGCAATCAGCCCCAGCATTTT; CDR3aa: CARKKRQVGLSNQPQHF
d_gene: NA; j_gene: TRBJ2-2; len: 14; abundance: NA; v_gene: TRBV2; CDR3nt: TGTGCCAGCAGTGTACAGGGATATAACGGGGAGCTGTTTTTT; CDR3aa: CASSVQGYNGELFF
d_gene: NA; j_gene: TRBJ1-6; len: 15; abundance: NA; v_gene: TRBV30; CDR3nt: TGTGCCTGGAGACACACCCGGGGTAATAATTCACCCCTCCACTTT; CDR3aa: CAWRHTRGNNSPLHF
d_gene: TRBD1; j_gene: TRBJ2-1; len: 15; abundance: NA; v_gene: TRBV9; CDR3nt: TGTGCCAGCAGCCCACGGACAGGATCCTACAATGAGCAGTTCTTC; CDR3aa: CASSPRTGSYNEQFF
d_gene: NA; j_gene: TRBJ1-4; len: 16; abundance: NA; v_gene: TRBV4-2; CDR3nt: TGTGCCAGCAGCCAGGTGGACTGGACAACTAATGAAAAACTGTTTTTT; CDR3aa: CASSQVDWTTNEKLFF
d_gene: NA; j_gene: TRBJ2-3; len: 12; abundance: NA; v_gene: TRBV10-1; CDR3nt: TGCGCCAGCGGGGACTCCACAGATACGCAGTATTTT; CDR3aa: CASGDSTDTQYF
d_gene: TRBD2; j_gene: TRBJ2-6; len: 19; abundance: NA; v_gene: TRBV3-1/TRBV3-2; CDR3nt: TGTGCCAGCAGCCAGGGCGTCGGCGGGAGGTGTAGTGGGGCCAACGTCCTGACTTTC; CDR3aa: CASSQGVGGRCSGANVLTF
d_gene: NA; j_gene: TRBJ2-7; len: 14; abundance: NA; v_gene: TRBV7-2; CDR3nt: TGTGCCAGCAGCTCCTTATTCGGGTCCTACGAGCAGTACTTC; CDR3aa: CASSSLFGSYEQYF
d_gene: TRBD2; j_gene: TRBJ2-7; len: 13; abundance: NA; v_gene: TRBV7-9; CDR3nt: TGTGCCAGCAGCCCCGCGGGAGGCTACGAGCAGTACTTC; CDR3aa: CASSPAGGYEQYF
d_gene: TRBD1; j_gene: TRBJ2-5; len: 16; abundance: NA; v_gene: TRBV7-7; CDR3nt: TGTGCCAGCAGCGCTTACCGGGACAGGGTAGGAGAGACCCAGTACTTC; CDR3aa: CASSAYRDRVGETQYF
d_gene: TRBD1; j_gene: TRBJ1-1; len: 14; abundance: NA; v_gene: TRBV24-1; CDR3nt: TGTGCCACCCGGCCTCGGACAGGGGGCTCTGAAGCTTTCTTT; CDR3aa: CATRPRTGGSEAFF
d_gene: TRBD2; j_gene: TRBJ2-5; len: 14; abundance: NA; v_gene: TRBV7-3; CDR3nt: TGTGCCAGCAGCCCCTCAGGCGGGGGAGAGACCCAGTACTTC; CDR3aa: CASSPSGGGETQYF
d_gene: NA; j_gene: TRBJ1-1; len: 18; abundance: once; v_gene: TRBV19; CDR3nt: TGTGCCAGTAGTATTGGTGGTGGGGGCTCACCGTTTTATCCTGAAGCTTTCTTT; CDR3aa: CASSIGGGGSPFYPEAFF
d_gene: TRBD2; j_gene: TRBJ2-3; len: 19; abundance: NA; v_gene: TRBV29-1; CDR3nt: TGCAGCGTTGAGGGGTTGTGGAAGGTGGGAGGGCCTCGGGCAGATACGCAGTATTTT; CDR3aa: CSVEGLWKVGGPRADTQYF
d_gene: NA; j_gene: TRBJ2-4; len: 15; abundance: NA; v_gene: TRBV7-9; CDR3nt: TGTGCCAGCAGCTTAGTGGGGCTAGTAAGCTCTATTCAGTACTTC; CDR3aa: CASSLVGLVSSIQYF
d_gene: NA; j_gene: TRBJ1-5; len: 14; abundance: NA; v_gene: TRBV6-5; CDR3nt: TGTGCCAGCAGAGACAGGCCAAAAGGGCAGCCCCAGCATTTT; CDR3aa: CASRDRPKGQPQHF
d_gene: TRBD1; j_gene: TRBJ1-6; len: 13; abundance: NA; v_gene: TRBV9; CDR3nt: TGTGCCAGCGGACAGGGAAATAATTCACCCCTCCACTTT; CDR3aa: CASGQGNNSPLHF
d_gene: TRBD2; j_gene: TRBJ2-3; len: 15; abundance: NA; v_gene: TRBV6-5; CDR3nt: TGTGCCAGCAGACCGCCTAGCGGGACTAGGGATACGCAGTATTTT; CDR3aa: CASRPPSGTRDTQYF
d_gene: NA; j_gene: TRBJ1-5; len: 14; abundance: few; v_gene: TRBV30; CDR3nt: TGTGCCTGGAGTAAACAGGGAGGGGGTCAGCCCCAGCATTTT; CDR3aa: CAWSKQGGGQPQHF